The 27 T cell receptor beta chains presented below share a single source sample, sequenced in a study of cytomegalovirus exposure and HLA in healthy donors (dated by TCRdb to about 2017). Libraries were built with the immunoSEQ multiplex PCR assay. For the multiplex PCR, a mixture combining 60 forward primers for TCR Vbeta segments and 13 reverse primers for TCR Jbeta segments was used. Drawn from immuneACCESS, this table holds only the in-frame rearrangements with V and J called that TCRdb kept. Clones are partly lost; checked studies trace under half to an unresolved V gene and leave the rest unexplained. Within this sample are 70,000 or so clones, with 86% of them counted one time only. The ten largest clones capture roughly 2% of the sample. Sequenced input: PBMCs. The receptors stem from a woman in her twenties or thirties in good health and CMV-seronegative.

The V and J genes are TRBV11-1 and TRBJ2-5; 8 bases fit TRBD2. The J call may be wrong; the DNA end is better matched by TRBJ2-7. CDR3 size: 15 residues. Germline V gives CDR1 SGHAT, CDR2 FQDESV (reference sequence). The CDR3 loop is CASSFSSGYSYEQYF. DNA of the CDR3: TGTGCCAGCAGCTTTTCTAGCGGGTACTCCTACGAGCAGTACTTC.

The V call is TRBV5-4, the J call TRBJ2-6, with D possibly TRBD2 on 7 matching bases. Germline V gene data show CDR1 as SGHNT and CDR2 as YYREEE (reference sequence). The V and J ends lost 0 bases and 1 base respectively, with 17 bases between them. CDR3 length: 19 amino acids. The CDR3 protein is CASSLAGGLPVSGANVLTF. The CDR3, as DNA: TGTGCCAGCAGCTTGGCCGGGGGGCTCCCGGTTTCTGGGGCCAACGTCCTGACTTTC.

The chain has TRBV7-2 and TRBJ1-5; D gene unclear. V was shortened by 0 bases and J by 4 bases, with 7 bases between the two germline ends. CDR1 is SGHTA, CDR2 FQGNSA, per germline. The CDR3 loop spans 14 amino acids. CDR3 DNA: TGTGCCAGCAGCTTAGCGAGGAGGAATCAGCCCCAGCATTTT. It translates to CASSLARRNQPQHF.

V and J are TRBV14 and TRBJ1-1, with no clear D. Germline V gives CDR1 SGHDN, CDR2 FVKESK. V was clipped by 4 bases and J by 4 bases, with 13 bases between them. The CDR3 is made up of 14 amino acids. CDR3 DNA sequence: TGTGCCAGCAGCCGAGTCCCTGAGGGCACTGAAGCTTTCTTT. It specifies CASSRVPEGTEAFF.

The CDR3 DNA is TGTGCCAGCAGTTCAGGGGGACACTTCCACTATGGCTACACCTTC. Its protein product is CASSSGGHFHYGYTF. The chain combines TRBV27 with TRBJ1-2, with 7 bases that match TRBD1. Germline loops: CDR1 MNHEY, CDR2 SMNVEV (reference sequence). V lost 4 bases, J lost 3 bases, and 8 bases stayed unmatched. This CDR3 contains 15 residues.

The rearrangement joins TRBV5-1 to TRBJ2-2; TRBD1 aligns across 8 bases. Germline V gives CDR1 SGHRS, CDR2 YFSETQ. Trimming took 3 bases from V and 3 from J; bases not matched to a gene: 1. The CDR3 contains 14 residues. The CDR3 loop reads CASSSQGDTGELFF. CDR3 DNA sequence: TGCGCCAGCAGCTCACAGGGGGACACCGGGGAGCTGTTTTTT. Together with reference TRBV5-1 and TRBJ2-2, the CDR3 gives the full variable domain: KAGVTQTPRYLIKTRGQQVTLSCSPISGHRSVSWYQQTPGQGLQFLFEYFSETQRNKGNFPGRFSGRQFSNSRSEMNVSTLELGDSALYLCASSSQGDTGELFFGEGSRLTVL.

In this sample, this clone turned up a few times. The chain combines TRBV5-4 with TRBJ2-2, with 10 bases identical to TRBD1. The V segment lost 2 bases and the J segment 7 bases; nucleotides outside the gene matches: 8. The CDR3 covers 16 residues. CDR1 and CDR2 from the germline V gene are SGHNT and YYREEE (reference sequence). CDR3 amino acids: CASSLYSGQGFGELFF. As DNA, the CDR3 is TGTGCCAGCAGCTTATACTCGGGACAGGGGTTCGGGGAGCTGTTTTTT.

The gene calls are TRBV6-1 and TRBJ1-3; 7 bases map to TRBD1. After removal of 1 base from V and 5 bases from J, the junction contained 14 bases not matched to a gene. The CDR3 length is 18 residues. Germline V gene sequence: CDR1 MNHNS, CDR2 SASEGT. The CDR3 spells CASSEVVFGGQIRNTIYF. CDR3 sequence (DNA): TGTGCCAGCAGTGAAGTAGTTTTTGGGGGACAGATACGAAACACCATATATTTT.

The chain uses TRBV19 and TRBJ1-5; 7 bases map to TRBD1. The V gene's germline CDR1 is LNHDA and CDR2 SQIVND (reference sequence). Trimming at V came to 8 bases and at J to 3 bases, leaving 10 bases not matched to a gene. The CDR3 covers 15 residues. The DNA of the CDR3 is TGTGCCAGTTACGACAGGGTAAATCTCAATCAGCCCCAGCATTTT. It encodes CASYDRVNLNQPQHF.

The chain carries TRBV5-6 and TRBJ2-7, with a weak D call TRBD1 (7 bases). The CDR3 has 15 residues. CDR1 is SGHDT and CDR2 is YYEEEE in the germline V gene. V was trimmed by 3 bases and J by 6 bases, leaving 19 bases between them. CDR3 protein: CASSYGGRGAGEQYF. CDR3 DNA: TGTGCCAGCAGCTATGGGGGCAGGGGGGCCGGCGAGCAGTACTTC.

In nucleotides, the CDR3 is TGTGCCAGCAGCCAAGGGCAGTTCAACGGCTACACCTTC. Protein sequence: CASSQGQFNGYTF. The V and J genes are TRBV4-2 and TRBJ1-2; D gene unclear. Trimming cost V 1 base and J 8 bases, with 11 bases left between them. Germline CDR1 LGHNA, CDR2 YNFKEQ. The CDR3 sequence is 13 residues long.

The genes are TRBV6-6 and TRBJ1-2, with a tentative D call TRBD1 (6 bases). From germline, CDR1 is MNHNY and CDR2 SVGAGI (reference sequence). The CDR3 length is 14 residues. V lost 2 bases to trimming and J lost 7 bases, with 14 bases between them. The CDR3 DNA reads TGTGCCAGCAGTTACAGGGGAACAGGGCCTGGCTACACCTTC. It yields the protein CASSYRGTGPGYTF.

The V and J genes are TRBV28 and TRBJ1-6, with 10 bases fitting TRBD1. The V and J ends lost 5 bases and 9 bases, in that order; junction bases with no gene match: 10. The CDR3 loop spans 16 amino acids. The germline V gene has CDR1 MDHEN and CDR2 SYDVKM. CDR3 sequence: CASSNPTGGEGSPLHF. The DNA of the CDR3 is TGTGCCAGCAGTAACCCGACAGGGGGCGAGGGTTCACCCCTCCACTTT. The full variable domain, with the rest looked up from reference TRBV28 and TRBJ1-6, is DVKVTQSSRYLVKRTGEKVFLECVQDMDHENMFWYRQDPGLGLRLIYFSYDVKMKEKGDIPEGYSVSREKKERFSLILESASTNQTSMYLCASSNPTGGEGSPLHFGNGTRLTVT.

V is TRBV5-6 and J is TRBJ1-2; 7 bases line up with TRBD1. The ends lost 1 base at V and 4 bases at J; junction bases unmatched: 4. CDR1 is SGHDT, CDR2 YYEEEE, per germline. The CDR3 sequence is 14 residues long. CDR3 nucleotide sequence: TGTGCCAGCAGCTTGACAGGGGTGGTCTATGGCTACACCTTC. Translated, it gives CASSLTGVVYGYTF.

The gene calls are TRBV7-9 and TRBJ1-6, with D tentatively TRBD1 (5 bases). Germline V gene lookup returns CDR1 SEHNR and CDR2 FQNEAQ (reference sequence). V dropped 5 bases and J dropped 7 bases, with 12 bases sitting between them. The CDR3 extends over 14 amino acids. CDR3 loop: CASSPAGGNSPLHF. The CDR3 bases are TGTGCCAGCAGCCCAGCGGGGGGGAATTCACCCCTCCACTTT.

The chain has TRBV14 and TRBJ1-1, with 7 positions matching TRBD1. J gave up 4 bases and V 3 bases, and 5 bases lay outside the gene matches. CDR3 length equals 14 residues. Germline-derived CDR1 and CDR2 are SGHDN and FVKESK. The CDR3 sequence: CASSQRRGSTEAFF. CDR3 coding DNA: TGTGCCAGCAGCCAGCGCAGGGGGTCCACTGAAGCTTTCTTT.

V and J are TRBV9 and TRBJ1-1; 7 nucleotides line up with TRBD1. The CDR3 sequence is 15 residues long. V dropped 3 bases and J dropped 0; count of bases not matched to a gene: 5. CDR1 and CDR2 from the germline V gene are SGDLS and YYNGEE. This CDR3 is CASSESGTVNTEAFF. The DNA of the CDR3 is TGTGCCAGCAGCGAATCCGGGACAGTGAACACTGAAGCTTTCTTT.

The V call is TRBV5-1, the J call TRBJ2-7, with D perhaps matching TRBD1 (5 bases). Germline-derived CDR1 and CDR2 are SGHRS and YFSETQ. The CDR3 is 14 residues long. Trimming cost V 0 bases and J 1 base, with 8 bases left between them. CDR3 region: CASSLEGDSYEQYF. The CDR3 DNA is TGCGCCAGCAGCTTGGAAGGGGATTCCTACGAGCAGTACTTC.

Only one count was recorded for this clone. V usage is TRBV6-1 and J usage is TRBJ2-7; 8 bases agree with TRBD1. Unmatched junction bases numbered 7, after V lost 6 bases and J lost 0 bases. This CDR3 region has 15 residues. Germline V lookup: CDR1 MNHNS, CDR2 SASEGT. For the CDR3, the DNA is TGTGCCAGCAGCTTGGGACAGGCGAGCTCCTACGAGCAGTACTTC. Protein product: CASSLGQASSYEQYF.

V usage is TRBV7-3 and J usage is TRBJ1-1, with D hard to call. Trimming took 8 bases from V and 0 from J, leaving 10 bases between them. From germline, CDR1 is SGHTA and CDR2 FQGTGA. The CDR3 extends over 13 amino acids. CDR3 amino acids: CASGENMNTEAFF. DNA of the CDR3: TGTGCCAGCGGAGAGAACATGAACACTGAAGCTTTCTTT.

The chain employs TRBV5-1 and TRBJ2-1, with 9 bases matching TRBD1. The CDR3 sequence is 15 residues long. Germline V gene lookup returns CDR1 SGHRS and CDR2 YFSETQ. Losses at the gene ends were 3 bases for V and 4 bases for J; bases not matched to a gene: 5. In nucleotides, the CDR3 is TGCGCCAGCAGCTCGGGTGGGACAGGGTACAATGAGCAGTTCTTC. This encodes CASSSGGTGYNEQFF. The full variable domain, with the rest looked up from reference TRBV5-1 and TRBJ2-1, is KAGVTQTPRYLIKTRGQQVTLSCSPISGHRSVSWYQQTPGQGLQFLFEYFSETQRNKGNFPGRFSGRQFSNSRSEMNVSTLELGDSALYLCASSSGGTGYNEQFFGPGTRLTVL.

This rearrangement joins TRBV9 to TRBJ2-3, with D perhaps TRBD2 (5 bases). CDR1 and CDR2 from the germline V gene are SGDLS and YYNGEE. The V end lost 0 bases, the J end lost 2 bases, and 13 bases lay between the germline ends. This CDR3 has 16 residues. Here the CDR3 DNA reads TGTGCCAGCAGCGTAGGTCCTAGCTATTACACAGATACGCAGTATTTT. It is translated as CASSVGPSYYTDTQYF.

The CDR3 here is CASRTGTANYGYTF. CDR3 coding DNA: TGCGCCAGCAGGACCGGGACAGCCAACTATGGCTACACCTTC. V is TRBV5-1 and J is TRBJ1-2, with TRBD1 matching 7 bases. Losses at the gene ends were 5 bases for V and 2 bases for J; bases not matched to a gene: 6. This CDR3 spans 14 amino acids. From germline, CDR1 is SGHRS and CDR2 YFSETQ.

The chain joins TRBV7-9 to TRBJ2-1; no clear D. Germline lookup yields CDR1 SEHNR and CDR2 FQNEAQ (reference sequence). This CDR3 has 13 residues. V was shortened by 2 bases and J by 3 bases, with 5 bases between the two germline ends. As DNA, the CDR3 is TGTGCCAGCAGCTTAAGCGTCTACAATGAGCAGTTCTTC. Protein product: CASSLSVYNEQFF.

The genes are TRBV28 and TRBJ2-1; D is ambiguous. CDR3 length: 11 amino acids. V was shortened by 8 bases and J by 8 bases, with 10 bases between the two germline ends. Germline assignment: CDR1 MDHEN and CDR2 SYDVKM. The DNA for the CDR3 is TGTGCCAGCGAGTTGTCGTATGAGCAGTTCTTC. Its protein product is CASELSYEQFF. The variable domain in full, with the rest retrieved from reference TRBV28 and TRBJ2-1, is DVKVTQSSRYLVKRTGEKVFLECVQDMDHENMFWYRQDPGLGLRLIYFSYDVKMKEKGDIPEGYSVSREKKERFSLILESASTNQTSMYLCASELSYEQFFGPGTRLTVL.

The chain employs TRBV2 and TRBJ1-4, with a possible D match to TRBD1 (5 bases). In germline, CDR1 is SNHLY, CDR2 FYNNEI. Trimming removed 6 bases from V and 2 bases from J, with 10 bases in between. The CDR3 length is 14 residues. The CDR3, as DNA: TGTGCCAGCAGGACCAGGGTGACTAATGAAAAACTGTTTTTT. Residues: CASRTRVTNEKLFF.

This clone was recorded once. CDR3 in DNA: TGTGCCAGCAGCTCCTCCGAGACTAGCGGGAGGGTTTACTTC. This sequence encodes CASSSSETSGRVYF. The V call is TRBV7-3, the J call TRBJ2-5; 14 nucleotides match TRBD2. The V and J ends lost 4 bases and 14 bases, in that order; junction bases with no gene match: 9. The germline gives CDR1 SGHTA, CDR2 FQGTGA. The CDR3 covers 14 residues.